The source of this TCR beta chain is a study of long-term antiretroviral therapy in people with HIV. Every participant gave one or more pre-ART and two or more post-ART PBMC samples. This CDR3 spans 15 amino acids. The germline gives CDR1 SGHRS, CDR2 YFSETQ. Trimming took 4 bases from V and 7 from J, leaving 18 bases between them. Points on this clone: The antigen is undetermined.

Regarding the study as a whole: Clonotypes expanded prior to ART showed repertoire dominance at all sampled time points.

It was version v3.0 of the immunoSEQ assay that was run at survey level. Sequencing used immunoSEQ multiplex PCR; TCRdb keeps in-frame clones, though not all of them. The sample comprises 20,000 to 30,000 clones, about 86% of which are singletons, and approximately 4.8% rests with the top ten. The TCR was taken from a man younger than 30 with HIV. This chain connects TRBV5-1 to TRBJ2-1, with D perhaps TRBD1 (8 bases). The sequencing used unsorted PBMCs, collected 3 years after starting antiretroviral therapy. The CDR3: CASSRLGQGGNEQFF. The CDR3 DNA is TGCGCCAGCAGCCGCTTAGGACAGGGAGGGAATGAGCAGTTCTTC.